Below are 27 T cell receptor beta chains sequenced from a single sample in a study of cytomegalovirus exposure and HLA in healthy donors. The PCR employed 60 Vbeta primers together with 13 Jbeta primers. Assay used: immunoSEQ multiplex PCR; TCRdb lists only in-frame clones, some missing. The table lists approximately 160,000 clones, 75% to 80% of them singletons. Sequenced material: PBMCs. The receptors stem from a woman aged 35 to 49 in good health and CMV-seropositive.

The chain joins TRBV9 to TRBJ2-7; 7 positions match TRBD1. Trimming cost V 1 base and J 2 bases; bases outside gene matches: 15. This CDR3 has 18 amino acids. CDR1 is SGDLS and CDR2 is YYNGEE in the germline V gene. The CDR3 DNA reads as TGTGCCAGCAGCGTAAGTTTGGAGAGGGGGACAGTAGCCTACGAGCAGTACTTC. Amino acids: CASSVSLERGTVAYEQYF.

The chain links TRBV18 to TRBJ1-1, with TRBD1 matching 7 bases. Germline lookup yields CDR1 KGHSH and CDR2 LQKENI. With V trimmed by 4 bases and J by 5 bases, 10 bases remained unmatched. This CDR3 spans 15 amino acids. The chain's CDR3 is CASSLDAGGETEAFF. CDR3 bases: TGTGCCAGCTCACTAGACGCAGGGGGTGAAACTGAAGCTTTCTTT.

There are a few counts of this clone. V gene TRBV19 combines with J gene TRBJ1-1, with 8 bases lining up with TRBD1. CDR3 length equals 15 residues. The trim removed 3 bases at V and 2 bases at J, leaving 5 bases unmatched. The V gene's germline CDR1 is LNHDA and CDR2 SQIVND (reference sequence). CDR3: CASSIRDRRNTEAFF. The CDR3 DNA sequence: TGTGCCAGTAGTATCCGGGACAGGAGAAACACTGAAGCTTTCTTT.

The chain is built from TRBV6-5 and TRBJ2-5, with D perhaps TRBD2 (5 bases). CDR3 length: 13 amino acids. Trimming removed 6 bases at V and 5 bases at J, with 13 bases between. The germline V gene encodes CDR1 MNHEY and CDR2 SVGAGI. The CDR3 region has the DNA TGTGCCAGCAGCTCACAGAGGAGGGAGACCCAGTACTTC. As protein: CASSSQRRETQYF.

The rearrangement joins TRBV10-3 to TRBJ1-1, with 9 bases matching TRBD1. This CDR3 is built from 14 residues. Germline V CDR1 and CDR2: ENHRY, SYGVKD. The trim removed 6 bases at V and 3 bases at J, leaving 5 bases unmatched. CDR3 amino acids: CAIREGQGHTEAFF. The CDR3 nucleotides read TGTGCCATCAGAGAGGGACAGGGTCACACTGAAGCTTTCTTT.

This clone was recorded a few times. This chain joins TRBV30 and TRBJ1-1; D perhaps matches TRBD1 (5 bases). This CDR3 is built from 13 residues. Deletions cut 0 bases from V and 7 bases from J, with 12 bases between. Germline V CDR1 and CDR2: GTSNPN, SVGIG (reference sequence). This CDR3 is CAWSVKGAGEAFF. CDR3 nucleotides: TGTGCCTGGAGTGTAAAAGGGGCCGGTGAAGCTTTCTTT.

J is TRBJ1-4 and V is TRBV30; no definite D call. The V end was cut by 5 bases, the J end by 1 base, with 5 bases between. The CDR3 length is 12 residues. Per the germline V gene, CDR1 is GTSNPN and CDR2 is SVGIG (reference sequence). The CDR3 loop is CAWAVTNEKLFF. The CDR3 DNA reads TGTGCCTGGGCGGTAACTAATGAAAAACTGTTTTTT.

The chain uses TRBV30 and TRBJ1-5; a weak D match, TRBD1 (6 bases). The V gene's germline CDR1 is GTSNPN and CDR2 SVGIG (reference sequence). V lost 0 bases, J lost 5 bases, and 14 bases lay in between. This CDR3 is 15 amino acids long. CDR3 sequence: CAWSVADRRDQPQHF. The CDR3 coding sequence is TGTGCCTGGAGTGTAGCTGACAGGCGAGATCAGCCCCAGCATTTT. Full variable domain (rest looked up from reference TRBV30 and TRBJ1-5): SQTIHQWPATLVQPVGSPLSLECTVEGTSNPNLYWYRQAAGRGLQLLFYSVGIGQISSEVPQNLSASRPQDRQFILSSKKLLLSDSGFYLCAWSVADRRDQPQHFGDGTRLSIL.

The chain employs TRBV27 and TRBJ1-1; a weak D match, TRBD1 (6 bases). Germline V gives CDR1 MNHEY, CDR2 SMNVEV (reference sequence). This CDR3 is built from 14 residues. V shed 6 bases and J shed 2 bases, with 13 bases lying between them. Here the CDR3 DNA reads TGTGCCAGCAGCTTACAGGGATCTAACACTGAAGCTTTCTTT. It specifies CASSLQGSNTEAFF.

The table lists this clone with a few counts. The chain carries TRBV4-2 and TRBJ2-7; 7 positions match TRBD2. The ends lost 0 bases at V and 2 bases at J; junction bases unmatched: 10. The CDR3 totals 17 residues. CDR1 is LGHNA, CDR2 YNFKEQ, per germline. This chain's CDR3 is CASSQERSSGPTYEQYF. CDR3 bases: TGTGCCAGCAGCCAAGAAAGGAGTAGCGGGCCTACCTACGAGCAGTACTTC.

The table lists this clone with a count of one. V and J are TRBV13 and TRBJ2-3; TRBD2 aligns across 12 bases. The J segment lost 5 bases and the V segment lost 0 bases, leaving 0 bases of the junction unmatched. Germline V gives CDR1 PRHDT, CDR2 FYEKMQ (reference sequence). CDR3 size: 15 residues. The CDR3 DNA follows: TGTGCCAGCAGCTTAGGACTAGCGGGAGGAGATACGCAGTATTTT. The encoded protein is CASSLGLAGGDTQYF.

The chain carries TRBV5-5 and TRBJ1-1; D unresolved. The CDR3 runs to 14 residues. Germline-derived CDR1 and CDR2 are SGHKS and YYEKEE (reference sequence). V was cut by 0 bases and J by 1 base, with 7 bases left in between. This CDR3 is CASSLAGWNTEAFF. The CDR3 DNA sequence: TGTGCCAGCAGCTTGGCAGGATGGAACACTGAAGCTTTCTTT.

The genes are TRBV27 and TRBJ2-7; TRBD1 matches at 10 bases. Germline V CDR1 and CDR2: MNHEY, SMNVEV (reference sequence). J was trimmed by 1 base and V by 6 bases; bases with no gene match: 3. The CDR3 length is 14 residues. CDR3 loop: CASSRTGGSYEQYF. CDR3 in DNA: TGTGCCAGCAGCCGGACAGGGGGTTCCTACGAGCAGTACTTC.

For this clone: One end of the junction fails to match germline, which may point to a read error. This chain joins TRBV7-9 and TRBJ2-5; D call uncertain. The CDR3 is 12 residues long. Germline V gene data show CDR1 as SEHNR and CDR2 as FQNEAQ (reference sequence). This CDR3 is CSSSWAEETQYF. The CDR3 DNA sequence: TGTTCCAGCAGCTGGGCAGAAGAGACCCAGTACTTC.

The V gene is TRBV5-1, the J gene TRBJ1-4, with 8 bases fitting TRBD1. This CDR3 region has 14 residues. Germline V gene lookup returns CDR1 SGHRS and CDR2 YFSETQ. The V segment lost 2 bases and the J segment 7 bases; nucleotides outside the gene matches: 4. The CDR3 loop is CASSLSGGSEKLFF. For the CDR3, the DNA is TGCGCCAGCAGCTTATCAGGGGGCAGTGAAAAACTGTTTTTT.

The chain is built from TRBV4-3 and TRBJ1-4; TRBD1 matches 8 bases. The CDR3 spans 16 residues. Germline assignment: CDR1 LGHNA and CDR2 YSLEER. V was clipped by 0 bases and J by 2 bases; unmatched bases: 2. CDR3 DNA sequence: TGCGCCAGCAGCCAAGACCCAGGGGGCACTAATGAAAAACTGTTTTTT. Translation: CASSQDPGGTNEKLFF.

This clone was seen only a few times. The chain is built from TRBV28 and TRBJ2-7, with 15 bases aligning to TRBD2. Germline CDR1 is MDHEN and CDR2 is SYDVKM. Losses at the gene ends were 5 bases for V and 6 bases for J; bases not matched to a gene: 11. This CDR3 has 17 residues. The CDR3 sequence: CASSMGLAGGLPPEQYF. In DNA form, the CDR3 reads TGTGCCAGCAGTATGGGACTAGCGGGAGGCCTTCCCCCCGAGCAGTACTTC.

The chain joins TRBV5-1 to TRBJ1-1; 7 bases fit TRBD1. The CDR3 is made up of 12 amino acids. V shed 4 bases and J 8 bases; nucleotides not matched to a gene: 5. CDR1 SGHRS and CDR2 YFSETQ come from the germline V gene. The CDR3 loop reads CASSPDRVEAFF. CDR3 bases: TGCGCCAGCAGCCCTGACAGGGTCGAAGCTTTCTTT.

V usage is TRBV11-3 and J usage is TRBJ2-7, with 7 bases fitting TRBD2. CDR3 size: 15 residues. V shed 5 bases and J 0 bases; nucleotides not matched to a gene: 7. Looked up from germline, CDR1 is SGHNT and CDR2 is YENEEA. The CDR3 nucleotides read TGTGCCAGCAGCGTTCGGGGAGGGAGCTCCTACGAGCAGTACTTC. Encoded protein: CASSVRGGSSYEQYF.

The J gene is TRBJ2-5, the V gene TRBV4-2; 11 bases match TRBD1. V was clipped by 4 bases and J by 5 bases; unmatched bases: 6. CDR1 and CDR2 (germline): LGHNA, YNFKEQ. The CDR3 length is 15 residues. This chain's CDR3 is CASSLGTGGTETQYF. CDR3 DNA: TGTGCCAGCAGCCTTGGGACAGGGGGAACGGAGACCCAGTACTTC.

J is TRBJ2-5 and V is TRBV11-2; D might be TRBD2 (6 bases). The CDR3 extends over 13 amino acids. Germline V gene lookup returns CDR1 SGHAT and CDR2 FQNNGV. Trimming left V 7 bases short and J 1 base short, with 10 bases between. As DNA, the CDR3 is TGTGCCAGCACCCCGGGAGCCCAAGAGACCCAGTACTTC. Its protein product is CASTPGAQETQYF.

CDR3 amino acids: CASSPLSQPQHF. The CDR3 DNA sequence: TGTGCCAGCAGTCCCCTAAGCCAGCCCCAGCATTTT. V gene TRBV6-1 combines with J gene TRBJ1-5; no clear D. This CDR3 has 12 amino acids. CDR1 is MNHNS and CDR2 is SASEGT in the germline V gene. V lost 5 bases, J lost 7 bases, and 9 bases lay in between.

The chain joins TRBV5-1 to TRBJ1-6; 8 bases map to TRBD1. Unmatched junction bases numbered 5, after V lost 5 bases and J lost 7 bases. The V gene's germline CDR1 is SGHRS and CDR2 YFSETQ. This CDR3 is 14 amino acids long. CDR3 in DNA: TGCGCCAGCAGTCGGACAGGGAGAAATTCACCCCTCCACTTT. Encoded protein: CASSRTGRNSPLHF. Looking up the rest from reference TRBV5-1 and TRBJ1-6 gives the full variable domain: KAGVTQTPRYLIKTRGQQVTLSCSPISGHRSVSWYQQTPGQGLQFLFEYFSETQRNKGNFPGRFSGRQFSNSRSEMNVSTLELGDSALYLCASSRTGRNSPLHFGNGTRLTVT.

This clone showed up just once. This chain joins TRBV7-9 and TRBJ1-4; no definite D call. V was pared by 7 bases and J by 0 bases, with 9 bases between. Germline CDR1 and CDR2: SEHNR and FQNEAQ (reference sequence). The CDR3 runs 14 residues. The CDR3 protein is CASNSRATNEKLFF. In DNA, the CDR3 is TGTGCCAGCAATTCGCGGGCAACTAATGAAAAACTGTTTTTT.

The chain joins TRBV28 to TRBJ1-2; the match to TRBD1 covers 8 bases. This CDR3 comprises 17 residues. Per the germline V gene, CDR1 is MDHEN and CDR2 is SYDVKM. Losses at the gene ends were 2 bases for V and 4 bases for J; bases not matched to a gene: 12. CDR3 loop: CASSLNTGQGSPYGYTF. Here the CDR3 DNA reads TGTGCCAGCAGTTTAAATACCGGACAGGGAAGCCCCTATGGCTACACCTTC.

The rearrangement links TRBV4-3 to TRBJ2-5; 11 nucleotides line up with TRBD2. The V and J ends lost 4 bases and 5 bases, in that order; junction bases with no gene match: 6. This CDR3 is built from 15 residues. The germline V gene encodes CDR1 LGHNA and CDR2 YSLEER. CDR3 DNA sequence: TGCGCCAGCAGCCTTTCTAGCGGGAGGCGGGAGACCCAGTACTTC. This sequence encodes CASSLSSGRRETQYF.

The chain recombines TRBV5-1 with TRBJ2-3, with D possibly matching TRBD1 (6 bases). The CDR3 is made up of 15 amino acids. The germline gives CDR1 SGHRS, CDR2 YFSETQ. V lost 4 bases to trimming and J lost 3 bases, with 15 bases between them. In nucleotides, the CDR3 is TGCGCCAGCAGCATCACAGGGAAGAGAACAGATACGCAGTATTTT. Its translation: CASSITGKRTDTQYF.